This TCR beta chain was profiled in a study of blood T cell repertoires in COVID-19. On the study more broadly: The study drew acute and convalescent COVID-19 samples from the United States, Italy and Spain.

This clone has more than one count but fewer than ten. Other DNA sequences in this sample translate to the same CDR3. The table came from immunoSEQ multiplex PCR; TCRdb's copy has only in-frame clones and leaves some out. In the table there are about 310,000 clones, 87% of which are singletons. The clonotype originates from a woman aged 45 to 65 who had recovered from COVID-19. The specimen was peripheral blood.

CDR3 amino acids: CASSPDSLYGYTF. The CDR3 DNA sequence: TGTGCCAGCAGCCCGGACAGTCTCTATGGCTACACCTTC. The rearrangement joins TRBV7-8 to TRBJ1-2, with a weak D call TRBD1 (6 bases). The germline gives CDR1 SGHVS, CDR2 FQNEAQ. Trimming removed 5 bases from V and 4 bases from J, with 11 bases in between. CDR3 size: 13 residues.